This TCR beta chain was found in a study of OX40 agonist ivuxolimab in advanced cancers. Study-wide background: A partial response was reached by three patients: one with hepatocellular carcinoma and two with cutaneous melanoma. Study-level findings and limits: In the 0.1 to 3.0 mg/kg range, CD4+ and CD8+ blood T cells had expanded clonally by week 6.

There are a few counts of this clone. Its target is not known. The V gene's germline CDR1 is SEHNR and CDR2 FQNEAQ (reference sequence). CDR3 length equals 12 residues. The V gene lost 7 bases and the J gene lost 8 bases, with 12 bases spanning the gap. Peripheral blood came from all dose cohorts at three timepoints. Here immunoSEQ multiplex PCR was the method, and the copy in TCRdb shows in-frame clones only, minus some. This table holds tens of thousands of clones, about four fifths found once. The source is an adult with an advanced solid tumor such as melanoma, head and neck, liver or kidney cancer. This specimen was CD4+ or CD8+ T cells sorted from blood, taken in a trial of the OX40 agonist ivuxolimab. V and J are TRBV7-9 and TRBJ1-3; D is ambiguous. The CDR3 loop is CASILDKDTIYF. Here the CDR3 DNA reads TGTGCCAGCATCCTCGATAAGGACACCATATATTTT.